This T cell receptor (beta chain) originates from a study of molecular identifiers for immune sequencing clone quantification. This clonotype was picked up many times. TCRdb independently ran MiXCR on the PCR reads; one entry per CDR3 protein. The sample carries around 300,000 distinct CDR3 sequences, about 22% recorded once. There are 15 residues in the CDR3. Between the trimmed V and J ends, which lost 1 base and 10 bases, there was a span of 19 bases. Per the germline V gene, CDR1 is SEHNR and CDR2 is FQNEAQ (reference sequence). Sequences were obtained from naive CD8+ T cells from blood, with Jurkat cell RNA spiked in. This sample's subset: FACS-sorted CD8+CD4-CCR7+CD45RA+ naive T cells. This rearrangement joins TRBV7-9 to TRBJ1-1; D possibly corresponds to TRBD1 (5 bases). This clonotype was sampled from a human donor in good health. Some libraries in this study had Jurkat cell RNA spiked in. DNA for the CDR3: TGTGCCAGCAGCTTAGGATCGGCAGGGTTGCTTGGAGCTTTCTTT. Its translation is CASSLGSAGLLGAFF.